The sample holds a few counts of the clone carrying this TCR beta chain. The antigen remains undetermined. A single record per CDR3 protein comes from TCRdb applying MiXCR to the 5' RACE reads. The sample lists under 1 million distinct CDR3 sequences, roughly 12% occurring once. Germline loops: CDR1 DFQATT, CDR2 SNEGSKA (reference sequence). Trimming cost V 3 bases and J 0 bases, with 15 bases left between them. CDR3 length equals 15 residues. The data were obtained in a study of identical twins. Study findings and constraints: Modelling underestimated the level of out-of-frame TCR alpha sharing observed in monozygotic twins. Partial confounding of zero-insertion analyses by invariant MAIT and iNKT cells was possible.

These data were also filed under a second study, of yellow fever vaccine responses in identical twins.

The specimen sequenced was PBMCs. The sequence was collected from a woman between 18 and 29 years old in good health. V is TRBV20-1 and J is TRBJ2-7; D possibly corresponds to TRBD1 (6 bases). In nucleotides, the CDR3 is TGCAGTGCTAGGGCCGGACAGACGAACTCCTACGAGCAGTACGTC. Its protein is CSARAGQTNSYEQYV.